This is a list of T cell receptor beta chains from one sample in a study of OX40 agonist ivuxolimab in advanced cancers. The table came from immunoSEQ multiplex PCR; TCRdb's copy has only in-frame clones and leaves some out. Among tens of thousands of clones listed, 85% were seen once. The sequencing here drew on CD4+ or CD8+ T cells sorted from blood, taken in a trial of the OX40 agonist ivuxolimab. These receptors all come from an adult with an advanced solid tumor such as melanoma, head and neck, liver or kidney cancer. CDR3s include the opening cysteine and the closing phenylalanine or tryptophan. D genes are given only for firm matches. Clone size, where shown, is once, few, many, or a class for clones that have expanded.

>.|TRBJ1-2|.|TRBV21-1
CASSGGREYGYTF
TGTGCCAGCAGCGGGGGCCGGGAGTATGGCTACACCTTC
>.|TRBJ1-1|.|TRBV6-5
CASRNLGLRNGAFF
TGTGCCAGCAGGAACCTGGGGCTGCGAAATGGAGCTTTCTTT
>.|TRBJ1-6|TRBD1|TRBV2
CASRDFRDRGSPLHF
TGTGCCAGCAGAGACTTCCGGGACAGGGGTTCACCCCTCCACTTT
>.|TRBJ1-2|.|TRBV19
CASRGSGSGYTF
TGTGCCAGTAGAGGTTCAGGGTCTGGCTACACCTTC
>.|TRBJ1-2|.|TRBV7-2
CASSSEQGSYGYTF
TGTGCCAGCAGCTCGGAACAGGGTAGCTATGGCTACACCTTC
>.|TRBJ1-2|TRBD1|TRBV5-6
CASSWAGGNYGYTF
TGTGCCAGCAGCTGGGCAGGGGGCAACTATGGCTACACCTTC
>.|TRBJ1-4|TRBD1|TRBV4-1
CASSRSPGTGGEKLFF
TGCGCCAGCAGCCGGAGTCCCGGGACAGGGGGTGAAAAACTGTTTTTT
>once|TRBJ2-7|TRBD1|TRBV7-9
CASSPGTGRTYEQYF
TGTGCCAGCAGCCCTGGGACAGGGAGGACCTACGAGCAGTACTTC
>.|TRBJ2-5|TRBD1|TRBV5-1
CASRIQGVVETQYF
TGCGCCAGCAGAATACAGGGGGTAGTGGAGACCCAGTACTTC
>.|TRBJ1-2|.|TRBV5-1
CASSFTQNYGYTF
TGCGCCAGCAGCTTCACACAGAACTATGGCTACACCTTC
>few|TRBJ2-2|.|TRBV28
CASSLWGLESGPGELFF
TGTGCCAGCAGTTTATGGGGGCTAGAATCGGGCCCCGGGGAGCTGTTTTTT
>.|TRBJ2-7|.|TRBV5-6
CASYPLAERDLTYEQYF
TGTGCCAGCTATCCACTGGCAGAGAGGGACCTAACCTACGAGCAGTACTTC
>.|TRBJ1-6|.|TRBV18
CASSPQVHGYNSPLHF
TGTGCCAGCTCCCCACAGGTACACGGCTATAATTCACCCCTCCACTTT
>.|TRBJ1-5|.|TRBV6-6
CASSYSRVQPQHF
TGTGCCAGCAGTTACTCTAGGGTACAGCCCCAGCATTTT
>.|TRBJ1-1|.|TRBV27
CASGVMGGNTEAFF
TGTGCCAGCGGAGTTATGGGGGGTAACACTGAAGCTTTCTTT
>.|TRBJ1-2|.|TRBV5-5
CASSPGLALTNYGYTF
TGTGCCAGCAGCCCGGGACTTGCCCTAACTAACTATGGCTACACCTTC
>.|TRBJ1-6|.|TRBV5-6
CASSPNGGYNSPLHF
TGTGCCAGCAGCCCGAACGGGGGGTATAATTCACCCCTCCACTTT
>.|TRBJ2-2|.|TRBV7-6
CASSLTSAGVSGELFF
TGTGCCAGCAGCTTAACCTCCGCGGGCGTCTCCGGGGAGCTGTTTTTT
>.|TRBJ1-1|.|TRBV20-1
CSARQTQGAFF
TGCAGTGCTAGACAGACTCAGGGAGCTTTCTTT
>.|TRBJ1-5|.|TRBV7-2
CASSSTVNQPQHF
TGTGCCAGCAGCTCGACAGTCAATCAGCCCCAGCATTTT
>.|TRBJ1-2|.|TRBV10-3
CAISEWADYGYTF
TGTGCCATCAGTGAGTGGGCAGACTATGGCTACACCTTC
>few|TRBJ2-1|.|TRBV7-2
CASSLARGTVSYNEQFF
TGTGCCAGCAGCTTAGCGCGGGGGACAGTCTCCTACAATGAGCAGTTCTTC
>.|TRBJ1-4|.|TRBV7-8
CASSLAGINEKLFF
TGTGCCAGCAGCTTAGCGGGAATTAATGAAAAACTGTTTTTT
>.|TRBJ1-1|.|TRBV14
CASSQDGVVTEAFF
TGTGCCAGCAGCCAAGATGGGGTGGTAACTGAAGCTTTCTTT
>.|TRBJ2-2|TRBD1|TRBV5-1
CASSWGERGGAGELFF
TGCGCCAGCAGCTGGGGCGAAAGAGGGGGCGCCGGGGAGCTGTTTTTT
>.|TRBJ1-1|.|TRBV6-5
CASWLPGTEAFF
TGTGCCAGCTGGCTTCCCGGGACTGAAGCTTTCTTT
>.|TRBJ2-7|.|TRBV12-5
CASGGAFLSEQYF
TGTGCTTCCGGGGGCGCCTTTCTGAGTGAGCAGTACTTC
>.|TRBJ2-7|TRBD2|TRBV27
CASKTAGTTYEQYF
TGTGCCAGCAAGACGGCAGGGACTACCTACGAGCAGTACTTC
>.|TRBJ2-7|.|TRBV19
CASSTQRSYEQYF
TGTGCCAGTAGTACACAGCGCTCCTACGAGCAGTACTTC
>.|TRBJ2-5|TRBD2|TRBV4-2
CASSQDRSGGAEETQYF
TGTGCCAGCAGCCAAGATCGGAGCGGGGGGGCGGAAGAGACCCAGTACTTC
>.|TRBJ2-3|TRBD2|TRBV11-2
CASSLRERGTDTQYF
TGTGCCAGCAGCTTACGGGAGCGGGGGACAGATACGCAGTATTTT
>.|TRBJ1-3|TRBD1|TRBV5-1
CASSSGQGAVGNTIYF
TGCGCCAGCAGCTCGGGACAGGGGGCCGTTGGAAACACCATATATTTT
>.|TRBJ2-5|TRBD1|TRBV7-6
CASSFGGTGETQYF
TGTGCCAGCAGCTTCGGCGGGACAGGAGAGACCCAGTACTTC
>.|TRBJ1-2|.|TRBV7-8
CASSLAQPNYGYTF
TGTGCCAGCAGCTTAGCACAGCCAAACTATGGCTACACCTTC
>.|TRBJ2-1|TRBD1|TRBV14
CASSLPGTGIYNEQFF
TGTGCCAGCAGCCTTCCTGGGACAGGGATATACAATGAGCAGTTCTTC
>.|TRBJ1-2|.|TRBV5-1
CASSLDDTIYGYTF
TGCGCCAGCAGCTTGGATGACACAATTTATGGCTACACCTTC
>.|TRBJ2-5|.|TRBV13
CASSLGRRGSGETQYF
TGTGCCAGCAGCTTAGGAAGGAGGGGGTCGGGAGAGACCCAGTACTTC
>.|TRBJ2-7|TRBD1|TRBV7-2
CASSQTGVYYEQYF
TGTGCCAGCAGCCAGACAGGGGTCTACTACGAGCAGTACTTC
>.|TRBJ1-2|TRBD1|TRBV10-2
CAIQGAPNYGYTF
TGCGCCATACAGGGGGCCCCCAACTATGGCTACACCTTC
>.|TRBJ2-3|TRBD1|TRBV13
CASSKTRGPIDTQYF
TGTGCCAGCAGCAAGACGAGGGGGCCGATCGATACGCAGTATTTT
>.|TRBJ2-2|.|TRBV11-3
CASSLGGGANTGELFF
TGTGCCAGCAGCTTAGGAGGGGGAGCGAACACCGGGGAGCTGTTTTTT
>.|TRBJ1-2|TRBD1|TRBV7-2
CASSLRQGWDGYTF
TGTGCCAGCAGCTTAAGACAGGGGTGGGATGGCTACACCTTC
>.|TRBJ2-5|.|TRBV6-1
CASSEARETQYF
TGTGCCAGCAGTGAAGCGCGGGAGACCCAGTACTTC
>.|TRBJ1-3|TRBD1|TRBV29-1
CSVVDRGLGNTIYF
TGCAGCGTTGTGGACAGGGGGCTAGGAAACACCATATATTTT
>medium-sized|TRBJ2-2|.|TRBV10-1
CASSEEGNTGELFF
TGCGCCAGCAGTGAAGAGGGGAACACCGGGGAGCTGTTTTTT
>.|TRBJ1-1|.|TRBV5-1
CASSLDQGGTEAFF
TGCGCCAGCAGCTTGGATCAGGGAGGCACTGAAGCTTTCTTT
>.|TRBJ1-4|.|TRBV12-2
CASRLANLAGKLFF
TGTGCAAGTCGCTTAGCTAACTTGGCAGGGAAACTGTTTTTT
>.|TRBJ1-1|.|TRBV19
CASSILGFGTEAFF
TGTGCCAGTAGTATCCTTGGGTTTGGCACTGAAGCTTTCTTT